Each of the 14 T cell receptor beta chains below was sequenced from the same sample in a study of post-analysis software for immune sequencing data. Study-wide findings and caveats: The study found TRBV5-6, TRBV5-1 and TRBV20-1 among a few TRBV segments more frequent in patients than controls.

TCR beta libraries were prepared from cDNA with unique molecular identifiers. TCRdb independently ran MiXCR on the PCR reads; one entry per CDR3 protein. This sample has around 250,000 distinct CDR3 sequences, with just over 35% found just once. Their specific antigens are unknown. Source material: blood. These TCRs come from a girl under 18 with multiple sclerosis.

This clonotype was counted at least ten times. The genes are TRBV28 and TRBJ2-3, with 11 nucleotides matching TRBD2. The ends lost 6 bases at V and 10 bases at J; junction bases unmatched: 12. In germline, CDR1 is MDHEN, CDR2 SYDVKM. This CDR3 has 15 residues. In DNA form, the CDR3 reads TGTGCCAGCAGCCCTCAGAGTAGCGGGAGGGCGTCGCAGTATTTT. Translating it yields CASSPQSSGRASQYF.

This chain connects TRBV9 to TRBJ2-4; 9 bases line up with TRBD1. The J call may be mistaken, given a closer DNA end match to TRBJ2-7. The CDR3 covers 14 residues. Germline CDR1 SGDLS, CDR2 YYNGEE. CDR3 in amino acids: CASSVTGGPYEQYF. CDR3 sequence (DNA): TGTGCCAGCAGCGTGACAGGGGGACCATACGAGCAGTACTTC.

The V and J genes are TRBV5-1 and TRBJ1-1; 9 nucleotides align to TRBD1. V lost 1 base to trimming and J lost 0 bases; unmatched junction nucleotides: 4. Germline V gene lookup returns CDR1 SGHRS and CDR2 YFSETQ. This CDR3 spans 16 amino acids. CDR3 DNA: TGCGCCAGCAGCTTGATCGGGACAGGGCTGAACACTGAAGCTTTCTTT. Amino acid sequence: CASSLIGTGLNTEAFF.

Regarding this clonotype: A much larger clone sits a single nucleotide away, making a read error possible. DNA of the CDR3: TGTGCCAGCAGTGTAGCGCGGGGGGGACCATCGGAGCAGTTCTTC. Amino acid sequence: CASSVARGGPSEQFF. The chain employs TRBV2 and TRBJ2-1; 9 bases line up with TRBD2. CDR3 length: 15 amino acids. V shed 4 bases, J shed 10 bases, and the junction held 11 bases outside the gene matches. Germline V CDR1 and CDR2: SNHLY, FYNNEI.

The chain employs TRBV10-3 and TRBJ1-2; a weak D match, TRBD1 (6 bases). Germline V CDR1 and CDR2: ENHRY, SYGVKD. Trimming took 10 bases from V and 0 from J, leaving 21 bases between them. CDR3 length: 16 residues. CDR3 region: CATSDSPTIANYGYTF. DNA of the CDR3: TGTGCCACCTCGGACAGCCCAACTATAGCTAACTATGGCTACACCTTC.

This rearrangement joins TRBV13 to TRBJ2-3, with 7 bases identical to TRBD1. Losses at the gene ends were 8 bases for V and 5 bases for J; bases not matched to a gene: 4. In germline, CDR1 is PRHDT, CDR2 FYEKMQ (reference sequence). This CDR3 has 12 residues. As DNA, the CDR3 is TGTGCCAGCGGCTCAGGGGGAGATACGCAGTATTTT. Its translation: CASGSGGDTQYF.

Concerning this clonotype itself: One end of the junction is discordant with germline, which a read error may explain. V and J are TRBV7-2 and TRBJ2-3; D perhaps matches TRBD2 (7 bases). Germline lookup yields CDR1 SGHTA and CDR2 FQGNSA. CDR3 length: 16 amino acids. CDR3 in amino acids: CASSSRGASDTDTQYF. Written as DNA, the CDR3 is TGCGCCAGCAGCTCTCGGGGGGCCTCTGACACAGATACGCAGTATTTT.

This chain links TRBV27 with TRBJ2-1; 9 positions match TRBD1. The CDR3 length is 16 residues. Trimming removed 5 bases from V and 8 bases from J; junction bases left unmatched: 13. The germline V gene encodes CDR1 MNHEY and CDR2 SMNVEV (reference sequence). CDR3 sequence (DNA): TGTGCCAGCAGTCAACTCGGACAGGGGCTCGGGGATGAGCAGTTCTTC. It is translated as CASSQLGQGLGDEQFF.

This clonotype showed up many times. CDR3 sequence reads: CASSQGDANYGYTF. The CDR3 nucleotides are TGCGCCAGCAGCCAAGGAGACGCAAACTATGGCTACACCTTC. The genes are TRBV4-1 and TRBJ1-2; no clear D gene. Germline V gene sequence: CDR1 MGHRA, CDR2 YSYEKL. Trimming shortened V by 1 base and J by 2 bases, and 8 bases separated the two germline ends. The CDR3 runs to 14 residues.

This clonotype was found many times. This rearrangement joins TRBV2 to TRBJ2-1; 8 bases agree with TRBD2. V lost 3 bases and J lost 6; bases outside the gene matches: 16. This CDR3 region has 18 residues. The V gene's germline CDR1 is SNHLY and CDR2 FYNNEI. In DNA form, the CDR3 reads TGTGCCAGCAGTGATAAGCGGGAGTCTGTAGAACTCTTCAATGAGCAGTTCTTC. Its protein product is CASSDKRESVELFNEQFF.

V and J are TRBV12-3 or TRBV12-4 and TRBJ2-7; 16 bases agree with TRBD2. The CDR3 covers 17 residues. V lost 3 bases and J lost 7; bases outside the gene matches: 9. The CDR3: CASSFPGLAGGRGEQYF. The CDR3 nucleotides are TGTGCCAGCAGTTTTCCGGGACTAGCGGGAGGGCGGGGTGAGCAGTACTTC.

In this sample, this clonotype turned up many times. The chain links TRBV6-2 or TRBV6-3 to TRBJ2-1; 8 bases fit TRBD2. The V segment lost 0 bases and the J segment 5 bases; nucleotides outside the gene matches: 12. Germline lookup yields CDR1 MNHEY and CDR2 SVGEGT. This CDR3 region has 18 residues. In DNA, the CDR3 is TGTGCCAGCAGTTACTCGATCCGACTAGCGATGACGAACAATGAGCAGTTCTTC. Translated: CASSYSIRLAMTNNEQFF.

The chain employs TRBV24-1 and TRBJ2-5, with D uncertain. CDR1 KGHDR and CDR2 SFDVKD come from the germline V gene. CDR3 length: 17 residues. The V and J ends lost 1 base and 11 bases respectively, with 25 bases between them. CDR3 DNA sequence: TGTGCCACCAGTGATTTAGGGCAGAACTTCCCCCCCAATGAGCAGTACTTC. Protein: CATSDLGQNFPPNEQYF.

This clonotype came up many times. This rearrangement joins TRBV6-5 to TRBJ2-1; D is uncertain. Germline V CDR1 and CDR2: MNHEY, SVGAGI. Trimming took off 8 bases at V and 6 bases at J, with 11 bases between the two ends. The CDR3 covers 12 residues. DNA of the CDR3: TGTGCCAGCCAAACCCCCCCCAATGAGCAGTTCTTC. This encodes CASQTPPNEQFF.